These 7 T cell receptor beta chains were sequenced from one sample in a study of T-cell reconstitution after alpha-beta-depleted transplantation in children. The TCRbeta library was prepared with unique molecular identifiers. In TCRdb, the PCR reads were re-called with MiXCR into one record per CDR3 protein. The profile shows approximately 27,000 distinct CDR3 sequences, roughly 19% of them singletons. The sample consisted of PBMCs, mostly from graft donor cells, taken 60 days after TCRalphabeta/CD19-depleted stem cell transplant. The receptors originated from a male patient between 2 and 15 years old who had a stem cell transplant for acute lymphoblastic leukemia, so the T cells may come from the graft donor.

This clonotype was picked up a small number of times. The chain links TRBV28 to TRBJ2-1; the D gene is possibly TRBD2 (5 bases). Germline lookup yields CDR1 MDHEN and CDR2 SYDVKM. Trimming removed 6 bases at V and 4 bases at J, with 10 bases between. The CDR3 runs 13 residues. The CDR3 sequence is CASSRERYNEQFF. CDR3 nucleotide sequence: TGTGCCAGCAGCCGCGAGCGGTACAATGAGCAGTTCTTC.

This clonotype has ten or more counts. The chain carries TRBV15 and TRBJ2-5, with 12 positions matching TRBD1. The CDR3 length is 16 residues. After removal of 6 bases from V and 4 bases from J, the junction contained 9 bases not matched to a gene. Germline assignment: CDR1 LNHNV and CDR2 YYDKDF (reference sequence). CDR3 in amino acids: CATRMGQGARGETQYF. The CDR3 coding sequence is TGTGCCACCAGGATGGGACAGGGGGCTCGGGGAGAGACCCAGTACTTC. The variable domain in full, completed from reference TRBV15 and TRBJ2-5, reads DAMVIQNPRYQVTQFGKPVTLSCSQTLNHNVMYWYQQKSSQAPKLLFHYYDKDFNNEADTPDNFQSRRPNTSFCFLDIRSPGLGDTAMYLCATRMGQGARGETQYFGPGTRLLVL.

This chain's CDR3 is CASSQQGDSPLHF. The DNA for the CDR3 is TGTGCCAGCAGCCAACAAGGGGATTCACCCCTCCACTTT. The chain carries TRBV6-2 or TRBV6-3 and TRBJ1-6; a possible D gene is TRBD1 (5 bases). Trimming removed 6 bases at V and 8 bases at J, with 11 bases between. This CDR3 is built from 13 residues. CDR1 and CDR2 (germline): MNHEY, SVGEGT.

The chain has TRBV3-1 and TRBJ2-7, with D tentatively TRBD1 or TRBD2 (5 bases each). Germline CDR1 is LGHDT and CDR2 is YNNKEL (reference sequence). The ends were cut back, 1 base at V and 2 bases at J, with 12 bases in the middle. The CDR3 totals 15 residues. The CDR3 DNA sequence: TGTGCCAGCAGCCAAGTTTGGGACGCACCCTACGAGCAGTACTTC. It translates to CASSQVWDAPYEQYF.

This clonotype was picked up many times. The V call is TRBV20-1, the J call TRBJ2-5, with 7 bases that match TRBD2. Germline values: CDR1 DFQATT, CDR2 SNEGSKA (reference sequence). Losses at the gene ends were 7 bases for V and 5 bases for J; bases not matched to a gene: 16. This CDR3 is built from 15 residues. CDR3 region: CSVSPSSGLGETQYF. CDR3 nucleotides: TGCAGTGTCTCGCCCTCTAGCGGCCTAGGGGAGACCCAGTACTTC.

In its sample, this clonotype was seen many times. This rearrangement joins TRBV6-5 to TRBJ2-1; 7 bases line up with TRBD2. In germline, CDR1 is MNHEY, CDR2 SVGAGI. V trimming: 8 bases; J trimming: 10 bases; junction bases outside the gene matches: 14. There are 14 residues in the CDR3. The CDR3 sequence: CASSQSRTSGEQFF. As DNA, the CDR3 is TGTGCCAGCTCCCAGAGCAGGACTAGTGGGGAGCAGTTCTTC.

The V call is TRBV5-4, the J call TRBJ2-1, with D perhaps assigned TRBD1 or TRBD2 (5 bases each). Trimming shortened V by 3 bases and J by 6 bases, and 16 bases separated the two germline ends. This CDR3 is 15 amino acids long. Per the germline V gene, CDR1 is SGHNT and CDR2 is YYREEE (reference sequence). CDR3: CASSSGPTSSNEQFF. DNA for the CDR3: TGTGCCAGCAGCTCGGGGCCGACCAGTAGCAATGAGCAGTTCTTC.